The 23 T cell receptor beta chains reported below all come from one sample, sequenced in a study of blood T cells in healthy people across ages. A second PCR of about 7 to 11 cycles used a sample-barcoded 5' primer and a J-beta primer mix. TCRdb recomputed calls from the 5' RACE reads with MiXCR, one row per CDR3 protein. The data show around 1,100,000 distinct CDR3 sequences, about two fifths seen once. Material: blood. The receptors come from a man aged 18 to 29 in good health.

Regarding this clonotype: Given a much more abundant clone one base away, this may be a read error. The genes are TRBV9 and TRBJ2-1; 9 bases align to TRBD2. This CDR3 is 16 amino acids long. CDR1 SGDLS and CDR2 YYNGEE come from the germline V gene. The CDR3 bases are TGTGCCAGCAGCGTTAGCGGGGGAGGATCCTACAATAAGCAGTTCTTC. Residues: CASSVSGGGSYNKQFF.

The chain uses TRBV3-1 and TRBJ1-2; a weak D match, TRBD1 (5 bases). CDR3 length: 15 residues. Trimming stripped 3 bases from V and 4 bases from J, with 15 bases between. Looked up from germline, CDR1 is LGHDT and CDR2 is YNNKEL (reference sequence). CDR3: CASSQRDGGTYGYTF. The CDR3 nucleotides are TGTGCCAGCAGCCAGCGGGACGGGGGAACCTATGGCTACACCTTC.

The chain employs TRBV30 and TRBJ2-1; D call uncertain. V lost 5 bases to trimming and J lost 8 bases, with 10 bases between them. CDR1 is GTSNPN and CDR2 is SVGIG in the germline V gene (reference sequence). The CDR3 has 11 residues. CDR3 protein: CAWASSHEQFF. Here the CDR3 DNA reads TGTGCCTGGGCTTCGAGCCATGAGCAGTTCTTC.

The chain joins TRBV5-1 to TRBJ1-4, with D unresolved. From germline, CDR1 is SGHRS and CDR2 YFSETQ. Trimming took off 0 bases at V and 4 bases at J, with 13 bases between the two ends. The CDR3 covers 16 residues. The CDR3 is CASSLDRALYNEKLFF. Here the CDR3 DNA reads TGCGCCAGCAGCTTGGACAGAGCCCTATATAATGAAAAACTGTTTTTT. Together with reference TRBV5-1 and TRBJ1-4, the CDR3 gives the full variable domain: KAGVTQTPRYLIKTRGQQVTLSCSPISGHRSVSWYQQTPGQGLQFLFEYFSETQRNKGNFPGRFSGRQFSNSRSEMNVSTLELGDSALYLCASSLDRALYNEKLFFGSGTQLSVL.

This clonotype occurred a few times. The chain couples TRBV2 to TRBJ2-3; TRBD1 agrees at 7 bases. V shed 6 bases, J shed 4 bases, and the junction held 7 bases outside the gene matches. CDR3 size: 14 residues. Germline assignment: CDR1 SNHLY and CDR2 FYNNEI. In DNA form, the CDR3 reads TGTGCCAGCAGACGACCAGGGACAGCAGATACGCAGTATTTT. This gives the protein CASRRPGTADTQYF.

In DNA, the CDR3 is TGCGCCAGCAGCTTGGAACAGATACAAGCCAAAAACATTCAGTACTTC. Translating gives CASSLEQIQAKNIQYF. The chain couples TRBV5-1 to TRBJ2-4; no definite D call. Germline CDR1 SGHRS, CDR2 YFSETQ. Deletions cut 0 bases from V and 0 bases from J, with 10 bases between. The CDR3 runs 16 residues.

As to this clonotype: The junction departs from the called germline gene at one end, perhaps through a read error. V gene TRBV18 combines with J gene TRBJ2-3; D possibly corresponds to TRBD2 (6 bases). CDR1 and CDR2 from the germline V gene are KGHSH and LQKENI. The CDR3 length is 17 residues. The CDR3 nucleotides are TGTGCCGGCTCACCACGTCGTCAGGGAGGAAACACAGATACGCAGTATTTT. Translated: CAGSPRRQGGNTDTQYF.

On this clonotype: Possible read error: a much larger clone is one base away. V gene TRBV4-1 combines with J gene TRBJ2-7, with TRBD2 matching over 15 bases. The germline CDR1 and CDR2 sequences are MGHRA and YSYEKL. This CDR3 comprises 19 residues. As DNA, the CDR3 is TGCTCCAGCAGCCTCGGACTAGCGGGGGGGTTACCCTCCTACAATGAGCAGTACTTC. It codes for CSSSLGLAGGLPSYNEQYF.

This sequence joins TRBV20-1 and TRBJ1-2; D remains unclear. The CDR3 contains 14 residues. Germline V gene lookup returns CDR1 DFQATT and CDR2 SNEGSKA (reference sequence). Trimming cost V 0 bases and J 5 bases, with 13 bases left between them. CDR3: CSARDRKEPYGYTF. The CDR3 coding sequence is TGCAGTGCTAGAGATCGGAAAGAACCTTATGGCTACACCTTC.

This clonotype was found many times. The chain recombines TRBV12-3 or TRBV12-4 with TRBJ1-5; TRBD1 is a possible D gene (6 bases). The CDR3 extends over 15 amino acids. V dropped 3 bases and J dropped 5 bases, with 14 bases sitting between them. CDR3 coding DNA: TGTGCCAGCAGTTTTGGGGGGGCACTGGATCAGCCCCAGCATTTT. It encodes CASSFGGALDQPQHF.

This clonotype occurred a few times. The chain is built from TRBV6-2 or TRBV6-3 and TRBJ2-1; possible D gene TRBD1, 6 bases. The CDR3 spans 18 residues. V was shortened by 1 base and J by 7 bases, with 23 bases between the two germline ends. Germline V gene data show CDR1 as MNHEY and CDR2 as SVGEGT. This CDR3 reads CASSYFQGRSVWENEQFF. CDR3 coding DNA: TGTGCCAGCAGTTACTTCCAGGGGCGGTCAGTGTGGGAGAATGAGCAGTTCTTC.

The chain employs TRBV11-2 and TRBJ2-2, with D perhaps TRBD1 (5 bases). CDR1 is SGHAT, CDR2 FQNNGV, per germline. Trimming took off 0 bases at V and 4 bases at J, with 9 bases between the two ends. CDR3 length: 15 residues. The CDR3: CASSLDYQGTGELFF. CDR3 DNA: TGTGCCAGCAGCTTAGATTACCAGGGCACCGGGGAGCTGTTTTTT.

This rearrangement joins TRBV20-1 to TRBJ1-1; no firm D call. The CDR3 spans 12 residues. V was cut by 6 bases and J by 8 bases, with 16 bases left in between. The V gene's germline CDR1 is DFQATT and CDR2 SNEGSKA (reference sequence). This chain's CDR3 is CSATIRLPEAFF. CDR3 bases: TGCAGTGCGACTATCCGACTCCCGGAAGCTTTCTTT.

For this clonotype: An end of the junction does not agree with germline; a read error may underlie this. This chain joins TRBV4-3 and TRBJ2-7; weak D call: TRBD1 (5 bases). From germline, CDR1 is LGHNA and CDR2 YSLEER. This CDR3 contains 13 residues. In DNA, the CDR3 is TGCGCCAGCAGCCAAGATACAGGCTACGGGCAGTACTTC. It is translated as CASSQDTGYGQYF.

The chain combines TRBV7-8 with TRBJ1-2; TRBD1 might be the D (5 bases). V lost 1 base to trimming and J lost 4 bases, with 10 bases between them. Germline V gene sequence: CDR1 SGHVS, CDR2 FQNEAQ. This CDR3 is 14 amino acids long. The CDR3 spells CASSLESGIYGYTF. CDR3 in DNA: TGTGCCAGCAGCTTAGAGTCAGGGATCTATGGCTACACCTTC.

This clonotype appeared a few times. The chain uses TRBV7-9 and TRBJ1-2, with a possible D match to TRBD1 (5 bases). The V gene's germline CDR1 is SEHNR and CDR2 FQNEAQ (reference sequence). The CDR3 consists of 15 residues. V lost 5 bases and J 8 bases, leaving 21 bases between the germline ends. The CDR3 DNA sequence: TGTGCCAGCAGCCCCTTTTCAGGGATCCATGAGGGCTACACCTTC. Amino acids: CASSPFSGIHEGYTF.

The V call is TRBV10-3, the J call TRBJ2-2, with D perhaps matching TRBD1 or TRBD2 (7 bases each). There are 15 residues in the CDR3. V was trimmed by 6 bases and J by 0 bases, leaving 11 bases between them. Germline CDR1 reads ENHRY; CDR2 reads SYGVKD. CDR3 in DNA: TGTGCCATCAGGACAGGGACTACGAACACCGGGGAGCTGTTTTTT. It yields the protein CAIRTGTTNTGELFF.

This clonotype was seen more than once but under ten times. The chain employs TRBV7-2 and TRBJ1-1; D unresolved. CDR3 size: 15 residues. The germline V gene has CDR1 SGHTA and CDR2 FQGNSA. V lost 1 base and J lost 0, with 9 bases in between. In DNA, the CDR3 is TGTGCCAGCAGCTTAGTGGGAAACTTGAACACTGAAGCTTTCTTT. The encoded protein is CASSLVGNLNTEAFF. Variable domain in full (rest from reference TRBV7-2 and TRBJ1-1): GAGVSQSPSNKVTEKGKDVELRCDPISGHTALYWYRQSLGQGLEFLIYFQGNSAPDKSGLPSDRFSAERTGGSVSTLTIQRTQQEDSAVYLCASSLVGNLNTEAFFGQGTRLTVV.

A word on this clonotype: This may be a read error, as it is one base from a much larger clone. The V and J genes are TRBV6-5 and TRBJ2-1; no firm D call. Trimming pared 8 bases from V and 5 bases from J, leaving 10 bases between. This CDR3 spans 12 amino acids. Per germline, CDR1 MNHEY and CDR2 SVGAGI. CDR3 nucleotides: TGTGCCAGCCGCAGGAGAGACAATGAGCAGTTCTTC. Translating gives CASRRRDNEQFF.

The rearrangement uses TRBV7-3 and TRBJ2-3, with a tentative D call TRBD2 (6 bases). V shed 5 bases and J shed 0 bases, with 18 bases lying between them. Germline V lookup: CDR1 SGHTA, CDR2 FQGTGA. This CDR3 is built from 17 residues. The CDR3 nucleotides read TGTGCCAGCAGCCCCCAGAGGTTGGGAGGTAGCACAGATACGCAGTATTTT. It codes for CASSPQRLGGSTDTQYF. Variable domain in full (rest from reference TRBV7-3 and TRBJ2-3): GAGVSQTPSNKVTEKGKYVELRCDPISGHTALYWYRQSLGQGPEFLIYFQGTGAADDSGLPNDRFFAVRPEGSVSTLKIQRTERGDSAVYLCASSPQRLGGSTDTQYFGPGTRLTVL.

This clonotype was detected only a few times. The chain is built from TRBV18 and TRBJ1-3; D call uncertain. Between the trimmed V and J ends, which lost 2 bases and 0 bases, there was a span of 2 bases. Germline values: CDR1 KGHSH, CDR2 LQKENI. There are 13 residues in the CDR3. CDR3 residues: CASSPGSGNTIYF. The DNA of the CDR3 is TGTGCCAGCTCACCAGGCTCTGGAAACACCATATATTTT.

This chain joins TRBV20-1 and TRBJ1-1; D might be TRBD1 (6 bases). CDR3 size: 13 residues. V gave up 6 bases and J gave up 5 bases, with 16 bases separating them. The germline V gene encodes CDR1 DFQATT and CDR2 SNEGSKA (reference sequence). Here the CDR3 DNA reads TGCAGTGCCTCATACAGGGAGGGGACTGAAGCTTTCTTT. Its translation: CSASYREGTEAFF.

This clonotype was counted between two and nine times. This sequence joins TRBV25-1 and TRBJ2-5; D unclear. From germline, CDR1 is MGHDK and CDR2 SYGVNS. With 0 bases removed from V and 11 bases from J, the gap between germline ends came to 16 bases. This CDR3 comprises 14 residues. For the CDR3, the DNA is TGTGCCAGCAGTGAATATAGGGTGGAGAATGAGCAGTACTTC. Translating gives CASSEYRVENEQYF.